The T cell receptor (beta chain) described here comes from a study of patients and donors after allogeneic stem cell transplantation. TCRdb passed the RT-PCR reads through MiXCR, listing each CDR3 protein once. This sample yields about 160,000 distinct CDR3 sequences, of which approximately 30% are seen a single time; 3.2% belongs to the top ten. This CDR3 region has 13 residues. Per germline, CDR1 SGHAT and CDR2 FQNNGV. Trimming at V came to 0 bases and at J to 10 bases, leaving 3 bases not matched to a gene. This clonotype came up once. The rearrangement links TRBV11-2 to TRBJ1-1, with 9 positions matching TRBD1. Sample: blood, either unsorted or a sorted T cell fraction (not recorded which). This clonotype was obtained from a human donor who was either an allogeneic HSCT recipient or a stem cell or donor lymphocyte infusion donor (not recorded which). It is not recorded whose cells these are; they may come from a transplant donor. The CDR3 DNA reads TGTGCCAGCAGCTTAGAGGGGACAGGGTTAGCTTTCTTT. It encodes CASSLEGTGLAFF. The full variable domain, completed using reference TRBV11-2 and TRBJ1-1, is EAGVAQSPRYKIIEKRQSVAFWCNPISGHATLYWYQQILGQGPKLLIQFQNNGVVDDSQLPKDRFSAERLKGVDSTLKIQPAKLEDSAVYLCASSLEGTGLAFFGQGTRLTVV.